A single sample gave rise to the 3 T cell receptor beta chains below, sequenced in a study of radiotherapy plus CTLA-4 blockade in lung cancer. Sequenced by immunoSEQ multiplex PCR; TCRdb stores in-frame clones only, minus some. The sample gives roughly 50,000 clones, almost 85% of which show up once; roughly 5% is in the top ten. Sequencing used peripheral blood, obtained from a patient treated with radiotherapy plus ipilimumab. These receptors were taken from a human donor with non-small cell lung cancer whose response to radiotherapy plus ipilimumab could not be evaluated.

This chain links TRBV28 with TRBJ2-3, with D possibly being TRBD1 (5 bases). The CDR3 length is 17 residues. CDR1 MDHEN and CDR2 SYDVKM come from the germline V gene. V shed 5 bases and J shed 0 bases, with 18 bases lying between them. The CDR3 bases are TGTGCCAGCAGTCTTTGGGCGAGTGGGGCTAGCACAGATACGCAGTATTTT. Translation gives CASSLWASGASTDTQYF.

The J gene is TRBJ2-7, the V gene TRBV9, with a weak D call TRBD1 (6 bases). Trimming pared 0 bases from V and 4 bases from J, leaving 14 bases between. The CDR3 has 15 residues. Germline CDR1 reads SGDLS; CDR2 reads YYNGEE. The chain's CDR3 is CASSVAPGDQYEQYF. The CDR3 DNA follows: TGTGCCAGCAGCGTAGCGCCAGGGGATCAGTACGAGCAGTACTTC.

This clone was detected only a few times. This sequence joins TRBV5-1 and TRBJ2-7, with TRBD1 identical over 8 bases. V was pared by 3 bases and J by 4 bases, with 9 bases of the junction left unmatched. The CDR3 totals 15 residues. Germline V lookup: CDR1 SGHRS, CDR2 YFSETQ. The CDR3 region is CASSSQGGGNYEQYF. In DNA, the CDR3 is TGCGCCAGCAGCTCACAGGGGGGCGGGAATTACGAGCAGTACTTC.